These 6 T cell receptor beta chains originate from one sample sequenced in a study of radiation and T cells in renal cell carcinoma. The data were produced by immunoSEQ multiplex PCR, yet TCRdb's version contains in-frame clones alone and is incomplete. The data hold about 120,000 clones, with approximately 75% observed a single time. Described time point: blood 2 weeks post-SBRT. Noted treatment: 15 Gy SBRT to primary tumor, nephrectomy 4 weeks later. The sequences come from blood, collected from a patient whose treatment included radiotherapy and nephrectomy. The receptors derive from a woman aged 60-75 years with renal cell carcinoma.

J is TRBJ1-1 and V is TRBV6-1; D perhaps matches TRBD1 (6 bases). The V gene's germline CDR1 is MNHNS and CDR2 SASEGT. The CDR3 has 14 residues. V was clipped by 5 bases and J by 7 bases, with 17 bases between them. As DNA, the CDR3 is TGTGCCAGCAGTTTGGGGGGGGCAGGGCTTGAAGCTTTCTTT. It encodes CASSLGGAGLEAFF.

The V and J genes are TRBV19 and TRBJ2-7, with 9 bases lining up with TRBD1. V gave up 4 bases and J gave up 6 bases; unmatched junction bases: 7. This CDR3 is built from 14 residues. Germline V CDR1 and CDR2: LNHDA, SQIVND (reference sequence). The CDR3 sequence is CASSTGTGRGEQYF. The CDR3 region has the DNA TGTGCCAGTAGTACCGGGACAGGGCGAGGCGAGCAGTACTTC.

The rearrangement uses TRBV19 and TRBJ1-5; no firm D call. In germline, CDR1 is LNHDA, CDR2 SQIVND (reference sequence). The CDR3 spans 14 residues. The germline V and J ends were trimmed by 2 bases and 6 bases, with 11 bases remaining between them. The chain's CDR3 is CASSIQGSGQPQHF. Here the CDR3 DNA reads TGTGCCAGTAGTATACAAGGGTCGGGTCAGCCCCAGCATTTT.

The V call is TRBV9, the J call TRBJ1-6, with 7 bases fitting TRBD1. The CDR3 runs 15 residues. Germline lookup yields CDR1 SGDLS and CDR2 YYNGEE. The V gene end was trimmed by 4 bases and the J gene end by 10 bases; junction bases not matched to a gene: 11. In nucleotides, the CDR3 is TGTGCCAGCAGCTCCCCCGGGACAGAGGCCTCACCCCTCCACTTT. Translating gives CASSSPGTEASPLHF. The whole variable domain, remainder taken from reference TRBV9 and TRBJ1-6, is DSGVTQTPKHLITATGQRVTLRCSPRSGDLSVYWYQQSLDQGLQFLIQYYNGEERAKGNILERFSAQQFPDLHSELNLSSLELGDSALYFCASSSPGTEASPLHFGNGTRLTVT.

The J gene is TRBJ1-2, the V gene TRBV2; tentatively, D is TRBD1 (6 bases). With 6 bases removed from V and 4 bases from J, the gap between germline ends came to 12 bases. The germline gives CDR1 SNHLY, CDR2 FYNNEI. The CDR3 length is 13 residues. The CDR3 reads CASRARTVYGYTF. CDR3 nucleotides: TGTGCCAGCAGAGCCCGGACAGTCTATGGCTACACCTTC.

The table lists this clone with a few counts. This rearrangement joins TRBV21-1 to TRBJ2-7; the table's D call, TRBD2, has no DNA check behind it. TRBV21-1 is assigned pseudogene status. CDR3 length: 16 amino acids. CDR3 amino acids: CASIPLAGRSSYEQYF. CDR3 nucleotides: TGTGCCAGCATCCCCCTAGCGGGGAGGAGCTCCTACGAGCAGTACTTC.